Below, one TCR beta chain is given with its context. Its antigen is unidentified. Germline CDR1 reads SGHDT; CDR2 reads YYEEEE. This CDR3 contains 14 residues. Designated as TPEX, the CCR7+ PD-1+ TIGIT+ early memory CD8+ T cells showed dysfunctional, exhausted-like traits. The study used negative magnetic separation to enrich total CD8+ T cells. Libraries of TCR beta chains were produced by 5' RACE (UMI-labeled). Each CDR3 protein gets one entry in TCRdb, which reprocessed the 5' RACE reads and gives no DNA. The table gives about 10,000 distinct CDR3 sequences; the top ten clones make up 20% of it. The sample comes from a study of human CD8 memory T cell subsets. Study-level findings and limits: Unlike effector memory cells, stem-like memory and precursor exhausted T cells displayed similarly high diversity.

The source is a human donor in good health. Material for sequencing was CD8+ T cells from PBMCs. This chain links TRBV5-6 with TRBJ2-7; with no DNA, the TCRdb D assignment of TRBD1 cannot be verified. The CDR3: CASSPYAGSYEQYF. Drawing the rest from reference TRBV5-6 and TRBJ2-7, the complete variable domain is DAGVTQSPTHLIKTRGQQVTLRCSPKSGHDTVSWYQQALGQGPQFIFQYYEEEERQRGNFPDRFSGHQFPNYSSELNVNALLLGDSALYLCASSPYAGSYEQYFGPGTRLTVT.